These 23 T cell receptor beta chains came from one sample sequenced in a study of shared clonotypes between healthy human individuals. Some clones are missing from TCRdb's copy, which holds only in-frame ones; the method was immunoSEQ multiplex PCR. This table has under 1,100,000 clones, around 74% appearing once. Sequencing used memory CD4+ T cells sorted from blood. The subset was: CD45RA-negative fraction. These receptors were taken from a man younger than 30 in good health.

The CDR3: CASSFGLAGSELFF. The CDR3 DNA follows: TGTGCCAGCAGCTTCGGACTAGCGGGATCGGAGCTGTTTTTT. The chain recombines TRBV9 with TRBJ2-2; 12 bases are a match to TRBD2. This CDR3 comprises 14 residues. CDR1 is SGDLS, CDR2 YYNGEE, per germline. Germline trimming cut 4 bases from V and 10 bases from J; bases unmatched to any gene: 5. Using reference TRBV9 and TRBJ2-2 for the parts outside the CDR3, the full variable domain is DSGVTQTPKHLITATGQRVTLRCSPRSGDLSVYWYQQSLDQGLQFLIQYYNGEERAKGNILERFSAQQFPDLHSELNLSSLELGDSALYFCASSFGLAGSELFFGEGSRLTVL.

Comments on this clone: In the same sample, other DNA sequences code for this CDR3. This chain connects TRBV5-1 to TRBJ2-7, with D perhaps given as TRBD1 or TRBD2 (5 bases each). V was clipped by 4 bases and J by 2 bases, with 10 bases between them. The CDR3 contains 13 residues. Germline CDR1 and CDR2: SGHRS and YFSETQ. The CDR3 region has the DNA TGCGCCAGCAGCCGGGACCCAGCCTACGAGCAGTACTTC. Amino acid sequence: CASSRDPAYEQYF.

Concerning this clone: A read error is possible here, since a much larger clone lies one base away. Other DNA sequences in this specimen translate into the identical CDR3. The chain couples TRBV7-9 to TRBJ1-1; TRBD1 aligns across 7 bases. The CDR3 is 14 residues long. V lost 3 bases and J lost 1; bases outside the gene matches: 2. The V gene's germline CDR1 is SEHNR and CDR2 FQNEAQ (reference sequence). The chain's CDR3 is CASSLGQQNTEAFF. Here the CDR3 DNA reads TGTGCCAGCAGCTTGGGACAGCAGAACACTGAAGCTTTCTTT. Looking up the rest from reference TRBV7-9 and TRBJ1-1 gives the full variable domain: DTGVSQNPRHKITKRGQNVTFRCDPISEHNRLYWYRQTLGQGPEFLTYFQNEAQLEKSRLLSDRFSAERPKGSFSTLEIQRTEQGDSAMYLCASSLGQQNTEAFFGQGTRLTVV.

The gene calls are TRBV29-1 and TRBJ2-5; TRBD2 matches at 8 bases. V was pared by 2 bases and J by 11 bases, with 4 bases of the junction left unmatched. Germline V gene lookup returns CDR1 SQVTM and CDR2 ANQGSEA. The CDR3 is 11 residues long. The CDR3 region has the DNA TGCAGCGTTGAAAACGGGGGGGGGCAGTACTTC. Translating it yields CSVENGGGQYF.

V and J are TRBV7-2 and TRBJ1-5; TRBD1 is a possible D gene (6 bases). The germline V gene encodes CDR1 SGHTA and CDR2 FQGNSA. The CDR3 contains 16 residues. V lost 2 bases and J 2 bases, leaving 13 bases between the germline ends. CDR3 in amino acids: CASSLRSKGGNQPQHF. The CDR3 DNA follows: TGTGCCAGCAGCTTACGGTCGAAGGGGGGCAATCAGCCCCAGCATTTT.

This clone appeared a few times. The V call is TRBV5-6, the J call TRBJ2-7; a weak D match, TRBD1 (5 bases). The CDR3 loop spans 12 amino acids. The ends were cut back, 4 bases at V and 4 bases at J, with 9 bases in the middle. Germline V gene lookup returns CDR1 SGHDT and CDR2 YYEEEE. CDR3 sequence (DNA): TGTGCCAGCAGCCACCAGGGTTACGAGCAGTACTTC. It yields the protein CASSHQGYEQYF.

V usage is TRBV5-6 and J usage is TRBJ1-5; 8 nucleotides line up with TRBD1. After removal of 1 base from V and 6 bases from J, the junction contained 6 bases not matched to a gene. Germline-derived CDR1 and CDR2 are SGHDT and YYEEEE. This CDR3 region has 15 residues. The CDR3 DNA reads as TGTGCCAGCAGCTTGCTCGGACAGGGAAGTCAGCCCCAGCATTTT. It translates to CASSLLGQGSQPQHF.

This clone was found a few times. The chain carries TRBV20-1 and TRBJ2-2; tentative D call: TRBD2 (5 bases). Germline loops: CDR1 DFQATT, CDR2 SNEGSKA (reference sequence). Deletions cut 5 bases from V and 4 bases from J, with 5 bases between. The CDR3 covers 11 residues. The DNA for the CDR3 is TGCAGTGCTGGGAGCACCGGGGAGCTGTTTTTT. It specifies CSAGSTGELFF.

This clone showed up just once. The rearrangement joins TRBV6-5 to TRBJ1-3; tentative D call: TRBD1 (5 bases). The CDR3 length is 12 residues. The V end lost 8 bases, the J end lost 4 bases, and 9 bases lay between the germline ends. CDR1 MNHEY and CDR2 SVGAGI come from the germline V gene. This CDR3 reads CASGGSGNTIYF. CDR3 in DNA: TGTGCCAGCGGGGGATCCGGAAACACCATATATTTT.

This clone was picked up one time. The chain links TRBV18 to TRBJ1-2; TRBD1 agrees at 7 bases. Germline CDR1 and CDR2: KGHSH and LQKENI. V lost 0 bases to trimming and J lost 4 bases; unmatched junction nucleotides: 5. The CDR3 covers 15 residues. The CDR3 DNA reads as TGTGCCAGCTCACCACCCCCCTCAGGGGGCTATGGCTACACCTTC. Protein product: CASSPPPSGGYGYTF. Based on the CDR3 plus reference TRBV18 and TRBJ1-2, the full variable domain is NAGVMQNPRHLVRRRGQEARLRCSPMKGHSHVYWYRQLPEEGLKFMVYLQKENIIDESGMPKERFSAEFPKEGPSILRIQQVVRGDSAAYFCASSPPPSGGYGYTFGSGTRLTVV.

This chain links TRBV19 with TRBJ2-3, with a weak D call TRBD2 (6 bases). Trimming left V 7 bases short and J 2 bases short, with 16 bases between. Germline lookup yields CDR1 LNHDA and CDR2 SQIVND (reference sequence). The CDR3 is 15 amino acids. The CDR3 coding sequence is TGTGCCAGTACCATCGGGGGTCTCAACACAGATACGCAGTATTTT. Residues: CASTIGGLNTDTQYF.

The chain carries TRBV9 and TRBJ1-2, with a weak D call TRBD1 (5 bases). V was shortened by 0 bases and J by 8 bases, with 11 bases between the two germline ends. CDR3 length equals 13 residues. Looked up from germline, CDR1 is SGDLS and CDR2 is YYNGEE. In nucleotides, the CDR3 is TGTGCCAGCAGCGTAGACAGGTCAGACGGCTACACCTTC. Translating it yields CASSVDRSDGYTF.

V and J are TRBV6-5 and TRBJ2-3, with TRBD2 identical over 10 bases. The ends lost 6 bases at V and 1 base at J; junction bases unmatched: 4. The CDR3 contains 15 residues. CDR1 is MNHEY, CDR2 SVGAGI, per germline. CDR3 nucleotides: TGTGCCAGCAGCGACGGACTAGCGGGCACAGATACGCAGTATTTT. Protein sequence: CASSDGLAGTDTQYF.

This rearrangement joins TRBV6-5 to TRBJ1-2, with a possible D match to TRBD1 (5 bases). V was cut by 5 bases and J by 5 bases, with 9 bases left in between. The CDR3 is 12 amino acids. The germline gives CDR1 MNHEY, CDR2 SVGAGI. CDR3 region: CASSHGGYGYTF. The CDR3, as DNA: TGTGCCAGCAGTCATGGGGGGTATGGCTACACCTTC.

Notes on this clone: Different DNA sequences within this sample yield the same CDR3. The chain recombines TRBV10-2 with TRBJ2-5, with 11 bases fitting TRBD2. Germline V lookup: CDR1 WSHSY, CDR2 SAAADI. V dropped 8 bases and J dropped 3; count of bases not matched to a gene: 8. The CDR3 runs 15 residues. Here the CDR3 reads CASWGTSGGKETQYF. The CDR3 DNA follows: TGCGCCAGCTGGGGAACTAGCGGGGGTAAAGAGACCCAGTACTTC.

The CDR3 sequence: CAISEQSGNIQYF. In DNA form, the CDR3 reads TGTGCCATCAGTGAACAGTCCGGAAACATTCAGTACTTC. The chain combines TRBV10-3 with TRBJ2-4; D unresolved. Germline assignment: CDR1 ENHRY and CDR2 SYGVKD. The CDR3 is 13 residues long. V was clipped by 3 bases and J by 6 bases, with 9 bases between them.

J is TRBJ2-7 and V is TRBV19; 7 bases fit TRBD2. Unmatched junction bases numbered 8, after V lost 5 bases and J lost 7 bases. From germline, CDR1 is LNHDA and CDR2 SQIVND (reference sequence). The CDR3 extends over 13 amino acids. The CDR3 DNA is TGTGCCAGTAGTTCCACTTATAGCGGGGAGCAGTACTTC. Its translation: CASSSTYSGEQYF.

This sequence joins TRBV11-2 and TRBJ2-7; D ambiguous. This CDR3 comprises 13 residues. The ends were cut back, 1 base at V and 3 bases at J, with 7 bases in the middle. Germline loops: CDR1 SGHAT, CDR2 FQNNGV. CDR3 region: CASSLAAFYEQYF. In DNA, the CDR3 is TGTGCCAGCAGCTTAGCCGCCTTCTACGAGCAGTACTTC.

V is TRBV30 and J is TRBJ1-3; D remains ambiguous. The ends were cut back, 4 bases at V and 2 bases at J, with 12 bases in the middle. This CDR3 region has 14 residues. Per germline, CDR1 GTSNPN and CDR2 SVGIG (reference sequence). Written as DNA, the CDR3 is TGTGCCTGGATGACCAGCGTGGCTGGAAACACCATATATTTT. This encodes CAWMTSVAGNTIYF.

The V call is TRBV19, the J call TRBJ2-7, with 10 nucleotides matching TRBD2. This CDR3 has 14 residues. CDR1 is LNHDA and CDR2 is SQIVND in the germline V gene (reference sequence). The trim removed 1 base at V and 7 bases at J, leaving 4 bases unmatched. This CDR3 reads CASSIALAGYEQYF. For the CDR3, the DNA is TGTGCCAGTAGTATAGCACTAGCGGGATATGAGCAGTACTTC.

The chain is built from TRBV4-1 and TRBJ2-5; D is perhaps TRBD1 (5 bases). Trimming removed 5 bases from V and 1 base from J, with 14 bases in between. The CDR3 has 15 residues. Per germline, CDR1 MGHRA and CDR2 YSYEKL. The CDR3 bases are TGCGCCAGCAGCTTGCTCGCAGGGTCCCAAGAGACCCAGTACTTC. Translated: CASSLLAGSQETQYF.

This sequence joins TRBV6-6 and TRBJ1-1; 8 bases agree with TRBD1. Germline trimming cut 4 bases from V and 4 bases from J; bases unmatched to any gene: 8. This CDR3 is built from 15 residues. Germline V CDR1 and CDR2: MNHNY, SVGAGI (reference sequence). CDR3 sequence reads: CASSSSDRGGTEAFF. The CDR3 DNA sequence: TGTGCCAGCAGTTCCTCCGACAGGGGAGGCACTGAAGCTTTCTTT.

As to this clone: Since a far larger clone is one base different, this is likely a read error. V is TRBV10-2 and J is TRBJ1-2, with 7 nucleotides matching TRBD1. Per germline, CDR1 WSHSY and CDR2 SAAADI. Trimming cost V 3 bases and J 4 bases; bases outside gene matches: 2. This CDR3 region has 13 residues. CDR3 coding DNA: TGCGCCAGCAGTGAACAGGGGTCCTATGGCTACACCTTC. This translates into CASSEQGSYGYTF.